The rows below give T cell receptor beta chains drawn from one sample of a study of cytomegalovirus exposure and HLA in healthy donors. Sequencing was performed with immunoSEQ multiplex PCR; in TCRdb, only in-frame clones are kept and a portion is missing. The top ten clones hold less than 1.5% of a sample with approximately 110,000 clones, 90% to 95% of them seen once. The sequenced sample consisted of PBMCs. Receptor source: a woman between 18 and 30 years old in good health and CMV-seronegative. CDR3s include the opening cysteine and the closing phenylalanine or tryptophan. A D gene is named only where the DNA matches it firmly. Only part of the rows carry a size: once, few, many, or a class if the clone is expanded.

TRBV7-9,-,TRBJ2-1,-,TGTGCCAGCAGCTTAGGACTACGCGAATACTACAATGAGCAGTTCTTC,CASSLGLREYYNEQFF
TRBV5-1,-,TRBJ2-7,TRBD2,TGCGCCAGCAGCTTCGGGACTAGCGGATCCTACGAGCAGTACTTC,CASSFGTSGSYEQYF
TRBV7-2,-,TRBJ2-5,-,TGTGCCACCCGTGACTTGATGCGGGAGACCCAGTACTTC,CATRDLMRETQYF
TRBV5-1,-,TRBJ2-1,-,TGCGCCAGCAGCTTGGATAGCCCCTACAATGAGCAGTTCTTC,CASSLDSPYNEQFF
TRBV4-2,-,TRBJ1-5,TRBD1,TGTGCCAGCAGCCAAGACGGACAGGCCAATCAGCCCCAGCATTTT,CASSQDGQANQPQHF
TRBV7-2,-,TRBJ2-7,-,TGTGCCAGCAGCCTCGGACATCTAAGCTACGAGCAGTACTTC,CASSLGHLSYEQYF
TRBV30,-,TRBJ1-2,-,TGTGCCTGGAGTAGGGCAGGGGATGGCTATGGCTACACCTTC,CAWSRAGDGYGYTF
TRBV2,few,TRBJ1-4,TRBD1,TGTGCCAGCAGGGTGACAGGGGGCGATGAAAAACTGTTTTTT,CASRVTGGDEKLFF
TRBV13,-,TRBJ2-7,-,TGTGCCAGCAGCCTCTACTACGAGCAGTACTTC,CASSLYYEQYF
TRBV4-2,-,TRBJ1-4,-,TGTGCCAGCAACCAATGGGGCCAGGCGAGTGAAAAACTGTTTTTT,CASNQWGQASEKLFF
TRBV5-5,-,TRBJ1-2,-,TGTGCCAGCAGCTTGGGCGGGAAAGCTAACTATGGCTACACCTTC,CASSLGGKANYGYTF
TRBV19,-,TRBJ2-5,-,TGTGCCAGTAGTATGTCAGGGAACCAAGAGACCCAGTACTTC,CASSMSGNQETQYF
TRBV10-1,-,TRBJ2-1,TRBD2,TGCGCCAGCAGCTACGGGACTAGAGAGCAGTTCTTC,CASSYGTREQFF
TRBV19,-,TRBJ2-5,-,TGTGCCAGTAGTACCAGGGAGGTGGAGACCCAGTACTTC,CASSTREVETQYF
TRBV28,once,TRBJ1-6,-,TGTGCCAGCAGTCGCCAGGGAACACCCCTCCACTTT,CASSRQGTPLHF
TRBV18,-,TRBJ1-5,TRBD1,TGTGCCAGCTCATCACAGGGGCAAGATCAGCCCCAGCATTTT,CASSSQGQDQPQHF
TRBV6-5,-,TRBJ2-7,TRBD1,TGTGCCAGCAGTTACCGACAGGGTGTGGGGTACGAGCAGTACTTC,CASSYRQGVGYEQYF
TRBV9,-,TRBJ1-4,TRBD1,TGTGCCAGCAGCACTCGACAGGGTGTTACTGAAAAACTGTTTTTT,CASSTRQGVTEKLFF
TRBV5-4,-,TRBJ2-7,-,TGTGCCAGCAGCTTAAGGGGGTCCACCTACGAGCAGTACTTC,CASSLRGSTYEQYF
TRBV4-1,-,TRBJ1-1,-,TGCGCCAGCAGCCAAACCCTATCGGGCACTGAAGCTTTCTTT,CASSQTLSGTEAFF
TRBV7-2,once,TRBJ1-2,-,TGTGCCAGCAGCTTCTTGGACAGCCGGATTTTTAACTATGGCTACACCTTC,CASSFLDSRIFNYGYTF
TRBV11-2,-,TRBJ2-5,-,TGTGCCAGCACCCAAGGAGGGCACCAAGAGACCCAGTACTTC,CASTQGGHQETQYF
TRBV30,-,TRBJ2-7,-,TGTGCCTGGACCCCAGCAGGCGTGTACGAGCAGTACTTC,CAWTPAGVYEQYF
TRBV4-1,-,TRBJ2-6,-,TGCGCCAGCAGCCAAGCCGGGGGAGGCAGGGCTACTGGGGCCAACGTCCTGACTTTC,CASSQAGGGRATGANVLTF
TRBV7-9,-,TRBJ2-7,TRBD2,TGTGCCAGCAGCTCCGGGACTAGCAGATTTCACGAGCAGTACTTC,CASSSGTSRFHEQYF
TRBV7-2,-,TRBJ2-2,TRBD2,TGTGCCAGCAGCATTGGACTAGCGGGAGCGGGCACCGGGGAGCTGTTTTTT,CASSIGLAGAGTGELFF
TRBV5-1,-,TRBJ1-1,-,TGCGCCAGCAGCTTGGGACTGGGTGGTGAAGCTTTCTTT,CASSLGLGGEAFF
TRBV25-1,-,TRBJ2-1,TRBD1,TGTGCCAGCAGTGAGTACCTCGACAGGGGATTCATCGATGAGCAGTTCTTC,CASSEYLDRGFIDEQFF
TRBV27,-,TRBJ1-1,-,TGTGCCAGTTGGACGGCGGGAGTCCCTCTTGCTGAAGCTTTCTTT,CASWTAGVPLAEAFF
TRBV19,-,TRBJ1-1,-,TGTGCCAGTAGCCCTACCCTGGCAGGGCGTGAAGCTTTCTTT,CASSPTLAGREAFF
TRBV6-1,-,TRBJ2-7,-,TGTGCCAGCAGTGAAGCACCTAAGGGACTTAGCTCCTACGAGCAGTACTTC,CASSEAPKGLSSYEQYF
TRBV14,-,TRBJ2-1,TRBD2,TGTGCCAGCAGCCAAGATCGGGCTAGCGGGGATAATGAGCAGTTCTTC,CASSQDRASGDNEQFF
TRBV7-6,-,TRBJ2-1,TRBD2,TGTGCCAGCAGCAAACTAGCGGGGCTATACAATGAGCAGTTCTTC,CASSKLAGLYNEQFF
TRBV5-6,-,TRBJ2-1,-,TGTGCCAGCAGCTTGGACAGGGCTTCCTACAATGAGCAGTTCTTC,CASSLDRASYNEQFF
TRBV5-6,-,TRBJ1-3,-,TGTGCCAGCAGCTTTCCCAGCTCTGGAAACACCATATATTTT,CASSFPSSGNTIYF
TRBV5-6,once,TRBJ2-7,TRBD2,TGTGCCAGCAGGGCGAGCGGGGGCCCCCTCGAGCAGTACTTC,CASRASGGPLEQYF
TRBV7-2,-,TRBJ2-1,-,TGTGCCAGCAGCTTAGTACGCCCTAGAAGTAGCAATGAGCAGTTCTTC,CASSLVRPRSSNEQFF
TRBV27,-,TRBJ2-7,TRBD2,TGTGCCAGCAGTTCTTTAGCGGGATCTTCCTACGAGCAGTACTTC,CASSSLAGSSYEQYF
TRBV13,-,TRBJ2-7,-,TGTGCCAGCCACTGGGCAACCTACGAGCAGTACTTC,CASHWATYEQYF
TRBV7-9,-,TRBJ2-1,-,TGTGCCAGCAGCTTAGAAACGCTCCTAGCACCTGAGCAGTTCTTC,CASSLETLLAPEQFF
TRBV30,once,TRBJ1-5,-,TGTGCCTGGAGTGTACGCAGTAGCAATCAGCCCCAGCATTTT,CAWSVRSSNQPQHF
TRBV6-4,-,TRBJ2-2,TRBD2,TGTGCCAGCAGTGAACTAGCGGGCGCGAACACCGGGGAGCTGTTTTTT,CASSELAGANTGELFF
TRBV5-5,-,TRBJ2-7,TRBD1,TGTGCCAGCAGCTTGTCAGGACAGGGAAAATACGAGCAGTACTTC,CASSLSGQGKYEQYF
TRBV2,-,TRBJ2-7,TRBD2,TGTGCCAGCAGTGAAAACGCCCTAGCGGAAGCCTACGAGCAGTACTTC,CASSENALAEAYEQYF
TRBV18,once,TRBJ2-1,TRBD2,TGTGCCAGCTCGGACAGGACTAGCGGCAATGAGCAGTTCTTC,CASSDRTSGNEQFF
TRBV27,-,TRBJ2-5,-,TGTGCCAGCAGTCCGTTAGACTTTTACCAAGAGACCCAGTACTTC,CASSPLDFYQETQYF
TRBV9,-,TRBJ1-1,-,TGTGCCAGCAGCCCCGCAGGAGGAACTGAAGCTTTCTTT,CASSPAGGTEAFF
TRBV28,-,TRBJ2-7,-,TGTGCCAGCAGTTCTTACTCTCTCCGATCGGTGTACGAGCAGTACTTC,CASSSYSLRSVYEQYF
TRBV30,-,TRBJ2-1,-,TGTGCCTGGAGTGTACTTTCTCCAAAGCAGTTCTTC,CAWSVLSPKQFF
TRBV6-6,-,TRBJ1-4,TRBD1,TGTGCCAGCAGGCTACATGACAGGGCCCACTTTTTTTTT,CASRLHDRAHFFF
TRBV19,-,TRBJ2-7,TRBD1,TGTGCCAGTAGCCTACAGGGGGCTGAATACGAGCAGTACTTC,CASSLQGAEYEQYF
TRBV10-3,-,TRBJ1-1,TRBD1,TGTGCCATCAGTGAATCATCAGGGGGCACTGAAGCTTTCTTT,CAISESSGGTEAFF
TRBV11-2,-,TRBJ2-3,-,TGTGCCAGCAGCTTAGATCCCGGGACTCTAACGCAGTATTTT,CASSLDPGTLTQYF
TRBV10-3,once,TRBJ1-6,TRBD1,TGTGCCATCGGAGATTTAGGGACAGGATATTCACCCCTCCACTTT,CAIGDLGTGYSPLHF
TRBV19,-,TRBJ1-1,-,TGTGCCACCACCCGAGTAGCAGGGCAGAACACTGAAGCTTTCTTT,CATTRVAGQNTEAFF
TRBV29-1,-,TRBJ1-3,-,TGCAGCCCAAAGCCGTGTGTCGGAAACACCATATATTTT,CSPKPCVGNTIYF
TRBV27,-,TRBJ2-7,TRBD2,TGTGCCAGCAGTTATACTAGCGGGAGCTACGAGCAGTACTTC,CASSYTSGSYEQYF
TRBV6-5,-,TRBJ2-5,-,TGTGCCAGCAGTTACTCGACGACTGGGGGGGAGACCCAGTACTTC,CASSYSTTGGETQYF
TRBV6-5,-,TRBJ1-5,TRBD1,TGTGCCAGCAGTCGAGGGACAGGGGAGAGTCAGCCCCAGCATTTT,CASSRGTGESQPQHF
TRBV27,once,TRBJ2-1,TRBD2,TGTGCCAGCGGGGGGTGGGGGACTACCCGATACAATGAGCAGTTCTTC,CASGGWGTTRYNEQFF